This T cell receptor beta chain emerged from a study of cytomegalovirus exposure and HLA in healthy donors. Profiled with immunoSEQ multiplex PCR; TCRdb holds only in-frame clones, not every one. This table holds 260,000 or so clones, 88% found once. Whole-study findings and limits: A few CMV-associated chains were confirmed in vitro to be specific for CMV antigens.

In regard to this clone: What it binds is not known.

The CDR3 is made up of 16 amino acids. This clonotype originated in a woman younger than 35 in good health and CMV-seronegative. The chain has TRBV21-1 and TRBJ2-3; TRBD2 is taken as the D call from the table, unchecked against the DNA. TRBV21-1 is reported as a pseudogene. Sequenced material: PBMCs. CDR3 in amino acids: CASSWTLAGEADTQYF. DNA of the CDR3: TGTGCCAGCAGCTGGACTCTAGCGGGAGAGGCTGATACGCAGTATTTT.